The rows below give T cell receptor beta chains drawn from one sample of a study of cytomegalovirus exposure and HLA in healthy donors. TCRdb's copy holds only in-frame clones and misses some; the assay was immunoSEQ multiplex PCR. The sample has over 250,000 clones; about 85% are singletons. The sequenced material came from PBMCs. All receptors derive from a woman aged 25 to 39 in good health and CMV-seropositive. CDR3s include the opening cysteine and the closing phenylalanine or tryptophan. The order of the fields is J gene, V gene, clone size, D gene, CDR3 DNA, CDR3 protein. D genes are given only for firm matches. Not all rows give a size; the values are once, few, many and, for expanded clones, a class.

>TRBJ2-2|TRBV5-1|-|TRBD2
TGCGCCAGCAGCCTCGGTGGGACTAGCTTTTCCGGGGAGCTGTTTTTT
CASSLGGTSFSGELFF
>TRBJ2-1|TRBV9|-|-
TGTGCCAGCAGCGTAGAAGGTCTCAAGGGGATGTTCTTC
CASSVEGLKGMFF
>TRBJ2-5|TRBV19|once|TRBD2
TGTGCCAGTAGTAAAGGGACTAGCGGTCCCCAAGAGACCCAGTACTTC
CASSKGTSGPQETQYF
>TRBJ1-2|TRBV30|-|TRBD1
TGTGCCTGGATTCCCGAATTGGACAGGGGGGATGGCTACACCTTC
CAWIPELDRGDGYTF
>TRBJ1-6|TRBV19|-|TRBD1
TGTGCCAGTAGTATAGGACAGGGGGCGCATAATTCACCCCTCCACTTT
CASSIGQGAHNSPLHF
>TRBJ1-5|TRBV29-1|-|TRBD1
TGCAGCGTGAGCGGGACAGGGTCCAGCAATCAGCCCCAGCATTTT
CSVSGTGSSNQPQHF
>TRBJ2-2|TRBV27|once|TRBD1
TGTGCCAGCAGTTTCCACAGGGGGCGGAAGTTGACCGGGGAGCTGTTTTTT
CASSFHRGRKLTGELFF
>TRBJ2-5|TRBV7-3|-|TRBD2
TGTGCCAGCAGCGGGGGACTAACGGAGACCCAGTACTTC
CASSGGLTETQYF
>TRBJ2-7|TRBV27|-|TRBD2
TGTGCCAGCAGCCTTAGCGGGAGTGGTATTGGCGAGCAGTACTTC
CASSLSGSGIGEQYF
>TRBJ2-7|TRBV5-4|once|-
TGTGCCAGCAGCAAAACCACCTACGAGCAGTACTTC
CASSKTTYEQYF
>TRBJ1-5|TRBV19|-|-
TGTGCCAGTACGCGACAGGCGAAGTGGCCCCAGCATTTT
CASTRQAKWPQHF
>TRBJ2-2|TRBV6-1|-|-
TGTGCCAGCTCCGCAGGGACCGGGGAGCTGTTTTTT
CASSAGTGELFF
>TRBJ2-7|TRBV11-2|-|-
TGTGCCAGCAGCTTAGAGGCACAGGGCTCCCTCGAGCAGTACTTC
CASSLEAQGSLEQYF
>TRBJ1-2|TRBV6-5|-|TRBD1
TGTGCCAGCAGTCCAGGGACAGGGAGGGGCTACACCTTC
CASSPGTGRGYTF
>TRBJ2-7|TRBV11-2|-|-
TGTGCCAGCAGCTTAGTCGAGGGCGAGCAGTACTTC
CASSLVEGEQYF
>TRBJ2-5|TRBV29-1|-|-
TGCAGCGTTGAAGAGTCGGTGGGGACCCAGTACTTC
CSVEESVGTQYF
>TRBJ1-5|TRBV25-1|-|-
TGTGCCAGCGGGTCCGCCCACAATCAGCCCCAGCATTTT
CASGSAHNQPQHF
>TRBJ2-1|TRBV20-1|-|-
TGCAGTTCGGGAGAGCAGTTCTTC
CSSGEQFF
>TRBJ2-5|TRBV5-6|once|-
TGTGCCAGCAGCTTGGGGGCAAATATAGCCGGGGAGACCCAGTACTTC
CASSLGANIAGETQYF
>TRBJ1-6|TRBV19|-|-
TGTGCCAGTAGTACGCGGACAGAAAATTCACCCCTCCACTTT
CASSTRTENSPLHF